This entry is about one T cell receptor (beta chain). With 3 bases removed from V and 7 bases from J, the gap between germline ends came to 10 bases. CDR1 SEHNR and CDR2 FQNEAQ come from the germline V gene (reference sequence). The CDR3 contains 13 residues. The PCR had 60 Vbeta and 13 Jbeta primers. Profiling relied on immunoSEQ multiplex PCR, and the TCRdb table lists in-frame clones only, not all of them. Among approximately 160,000 clones listed, approximately 80% were seen once. This sample stems from a study of cytomegalovirus exposure and HLA in healthy donors. The source of this sequence is a male donor in good health and CMV-seropositive. The sequenced material came from PBMCs. The gene calls are TRBV7-9 and TRBJ2-1; tentative D call: TRBD2 (6 bases). The CDR3, as DNA: TGTGCCAGCAGCTTCGGGAGCGTGAATGAGCAGTTCTTC. Amino acid sequence: CASSFGSVNEQFF.